This is a list of T cell receptor beta chains from one sample in a study of cytomegalovirus exposure and HLA in healthy donors. Sequencing used immunoSEQ multiplex PCR; TCRdb keeps in-frame clones, though not all of them. The sample holds 150,000 to 200,000 clones; about three quarters are singletons and the top ten take just over 3%. The sample taken for sequencing was PBMCs. The receptors here all came from a woman aged 40 to 50 in good health and CMV-seronegative. The CDR3 runs from the conserved cysteine through the conserved F or W.

J gene: TRBJ2-1; V gene: TRBV5-1; CDR3 protein: CASSLLQGEGEQFF
J gene: NA; V gene: TRBV12-5; CDR3 protein: CASGHELAGPYEQYF
J gene: TRBJ2-2; V gene: TRBV15; CDR3 protein: CATSSPDRGIRTGELFF
J gene: TRBJ1-1; V gene: TRBV29-1; CDR3 protein: CSVVPGQGKYTEAFF
J gene: TRBJ1-2; V gene: TRBV6-4; CDR3 protein: CASSDWGGYGYTF
J gene: TRBJ1-5; V gene: TRBV4-1; CDR3 protein: CASSQGQGEIGNQPQHF
J gene: TRBJ1-5; V gene: TRBV6-5; CDR3 protein: CASSYSLNQPQHF
J gene: TRBJ2-5; V gene: TRBV5-4; CDR3 protein: CASSWTSGQETQYF
J gene: TRBJ2-7; V gene: TRBV19; CDR3 protein: CASSFFGEGEQYF
J gene: TRBJ2-3; V gene: TRBV6-1; CDR3 protein: CASTVGTDTQYF
J gene: TRBJ2-7; V gene: TRBV11-2; CDR3 protein: CASSFPLGYRPTYEQYF
J gene: TRBJ2-7; V gene: TRBV14; CDR3 protein: CASSHVPYEQYF
J gene: TRBJ2-2; V gene: TRBV5-4; CDR3 protein: CASSYDRGPGNTGELFF
J gene: TRBJ1-5; V gene: TRBV6-1; CDR3 protein: CASSFRGQPQHF
J gene: TRBJ1-1; V gene: TRBV5-1; CDR3 protein: CASIGPGQKNTEAFF
J gene: TRBJ1-2; V gene: TRBV5-4; CDR3 protein: CASSLGALRPTNYGYTF
J gene: TRBJ2-6; V gene: TRBV11-2; CDR3 protein: CASSLQVSGANVLTF
J gene: TRBJ2-7; V gene: TRBV5-5; CDR3 protein: CASSLGTSGGQPYEQYF
J gene: TRBJ2-3; V gene: TRBV7-9; CDR3 protein: CASSLVSTGQGDTDTQYF
J gene: TRBJ2-5; V gene: TRBV5-4; CDR3 protein: CASRGGTEETQYF